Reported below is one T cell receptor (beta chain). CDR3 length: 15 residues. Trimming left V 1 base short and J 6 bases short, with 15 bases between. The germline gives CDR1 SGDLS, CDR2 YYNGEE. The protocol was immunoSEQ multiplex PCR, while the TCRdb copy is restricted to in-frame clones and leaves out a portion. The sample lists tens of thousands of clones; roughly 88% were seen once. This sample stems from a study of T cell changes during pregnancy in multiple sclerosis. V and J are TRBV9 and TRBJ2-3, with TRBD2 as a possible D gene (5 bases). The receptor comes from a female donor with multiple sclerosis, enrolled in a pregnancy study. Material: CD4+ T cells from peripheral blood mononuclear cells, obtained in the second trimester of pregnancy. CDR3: CASSVNSGIGDTQYF. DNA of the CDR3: TGTGCCAGCAGCGTAAATTCGGGAATCGGCGATACGCAGTATTTT.